The clone carrying this T cell receptor beta chain was observed at least ten times. Its antigen is still unknown. The data are from a study of T cell responses to AZD1222 COVID-19 vaccine. Study observations and caveats: Spike-specific TCR depth and breadth grew after two AZD1222 doses. Clonal diversity was possibly underestimated, and the donors were mostly white British, with more females.

Only in-frame clones appear in the TCRdb table, and some are missing; sequencing was by immunoSEQ multiplex PCR. The repertoire holds over 95,000 clones, more than 70% seen once, with 6.5% in the top ten. Germline CDR1 and CDR2: ENHRY and SYGVKD. After removal of 0 bases from V and 7 bases from J, the junction contained 8 bases not matched to a gene. This CDR3 spans 16 amino acids. Whether given at about 4 or about 12 weeks, second doses were pooled. The sequence was collected from an adult who received the AZD1222 COVID-19 vaccine. The gene calls are TRBV10-3 and TRBJ2-3; 9 bases are shared with TRBD2. The specimen was peripheral blood, collected 28 days after the second AZD1222 dose. This chain's CDR3 is CAISESLTSGQYTQYF. CDR3 coding DNA: TGTGCCATCAGTGAGTCGTTAACTAGCGGGCAATATACGCAGTATTTT.